This T cell receptor (beta chain) was documented in a study of cytomegalovirus exposure and HLA in healthy donors. Study as a whole: A subsequent analysis reported that the 95 to 150 validation repertoires were produced on the same platform that had also been used for the roughly 700 first-cohort repertoires.

Generated by immunoSEQ multiplex PCR, the TCRdb table keeps only in-frame clones and is missing some. The data show approximately 160,000 clones, more than 80% seen once. The donors were members of the validation cohort, which comprised 120 subjects and was separate from the first cohort of fewer than 700 subjects. This clonotype originated in a woman aged 18-35 years in good health and CMV-seropositive. Sequenced sample: PBMCs.

CDR3 DNA sequence: TGTGCCAGCACCCGACTGTTTGGGAACACTGAAGCTTTCTTT. This gives the protein CASTRLFGNTEAFF. The chain is built from TRBV5-8 and TRBJ1-1, with D hard to call. Trimming cost V 6 bases and J 1 base, with 13 bases left between them. CDR3 length: 14 residues. In germline, CDR1 is SGHTS, CDR2 YDEGEE.